This passage covers 21 T cell receptor beta chains from one sample sequenced in a study of T cells in Graves' hyperthyroidism and ophthalmopathy. Amplified TCR beta CDR3 regions came from RNA transcripts. TCR CDR3 underwent first-round RT-PCR with the HTBI primer set. From the multiplex PCR reads, TCRdb called clonotypes with MiXCR, one entry per CDR3 protein. There are roughly 100,000 distinct CDR3 sequences in the sample; around 50% occur only once, and 25% to 30% lies in the top ten. The sequencing sample was made of blood. The receptors were sampled from a woman between 40 and 50 years old with Graves' hyperthyroidism.

For this clonotype: No conserved phenylalanine or tryptophan ends this CDR3, so it is likely a read error. V gene TRBV6-5 combines with J gene TRBJ1-2, with D hard to call. CDR1 is MNHEY and CDR2 is SVGAGI in the germline V gene. V dropped 5 bases and J dropped 3 bases, with 13 bases sitting between them. The CDR3 loop spans 14 amino acids. DNA of the CDR3: TGTGCCAGCAGTCCATCCTCGCTCCACTATGGCTACACCTCC. This sequence encodes CASSPSSLHYGYTS.

The table lists this clonotype with a few counts. The chain couples TRBV7-9 to TRBJ1-2, with 9 bases fitting TRBD1. The CDR3 runs to 16 residues. The V and J ends lost 1 base and 4 bases, in that order; junction bases with no gene match: 7. The germline V gene has CDR1 SEHNR and CDR2 FQNEAQ (reference sequence). The chain's CDR3 is CASSLGDRVAGYGYTF. The CDR3 nucleotides are TGTGCCAGCAGCTTAGGGGACAGGGTGGCTGGCTATGGCTACACCTTC.

This chain joins TRBV7-9 and TRBJ2-5; D is possibly TRBD2 (6 bases). The V end lost 2 bases, the J end lost 1 base, and 8 bases lay between the germline ends. CDR1 and CDR2 (germline): SEHNR, FQNEAQ (reference sequence). The CDR3 has 14 amino acids. Written as DNA, the CDR3 is TGTGCCAGCAGCTTAAGGGGACTCCAAGAGACCCAGTACTTC. Its protein is CASSLRGLQETQYF. The full variable domain, its missing parts supplied by reference TRBV7-9 and TRBJ2-5, is DTGVSQNPRHKITKRGQNVTFRCDPISEHNRLYWYRQTLGQGPEFLTYFQNEAQLEKSRLLSDRFSAERPKGSFSTLEIQRTEQGDSAMYLCASSLRGLQETQYFGPGTRLLVL.

Concerning this clonotype itself: This may stem from a read error, because a much larger clone lies one nucleotide away. The V gene is TRBV7-8, the J gene TRBJ2-7; the D call may be TRBD1 or TRBD2 (7 bases each). The V end lost 5 bases, the J end lost 4 bases, and 18 bases lay between the germline ends. The V gene's germline CDR1 is SGHVS and CDR2 FQNEAQ. This CDR3 comprises 15 residues. As DNA, the CDR3 is TGTGCCAGCAGCCCCCAGGGGGGGGGTAGTTACGAGCAGTACTTC. It codes for CASSPQGGGSYEQYF.

This clonotype was seen ten or more times. V and J are TRBV30 and TRBJ1-3; 10 nucleotides line up with TRBD1. The CDR3 runs 16 residues. The trim removed 2 bases at V and 2 bases at J, leaving 6 bases unmatched. Germline CDR1 reads GTSNPN; CDR2 reads SVGIG (reference sequence). This CDR3 reads CAWSRWDRGAGNTIYF. DNA for the CDR3: TGTGCCTGGAGTCGGTGGGACAGGGGCGCTGGAAACACCATATATTTT.

This clonotype was counted once. The rearrangement uses TRBV6-5 and TRBJ1-2, with 7 bases matching TRBD1. The CDR3 consists of 16 residues. Unmatched junction bases numbered 16, after V lost 4 bases and J lost 8 bases. The germline gives CDR1 MNHEY, CDR2 SVGAGI. CDR3 region: CASSLSTTGSGAGYTF. In DNA form, the CDR3 reads TGTGCCAGCAGTTTATCAACGACAGGGAGCGGTGCGGGCTACACCTTC.

This rearrangement joins TRBV20-1 to TRBJ1-1, with 9 nucleotides matching TRBD1. The CDR3 length is 13 residues. Germline V gene sequence: CDR1 DFQATT, CDR2 SNEGSKA (reference sequence). V dropped 3 bases and J dropped 4; count of bases not matched to a gene: 3. The CDR3, as DNA: TGCAGTGCTAGCGGGACAGGGTTCACTGAAGCTTTCTTT. Encoded protein: CSASGTGFTEAFF.

There are a few counts of this clonotype. The genes are TRBV7-2 and TRBJ2-3, with TRBD2 matching over 14 bases. V trimming: 4 bases; J trimming: 0 bases; junction bases outside the gene matches: 6. The germline V gene encodes CDR1 SGHTA and CDR2 FQGNSA. CDR3 length: 18 amino acids. Here the CDR3 reads CASSWRTSGRTSTDTQYF. CDR3 DNA sequence: TGTGCCAGCAGCTGGAGGACTAGCGGGAGGACTAGCACAGATACGCAGTATTTT.

This clonotype was found once. The chain joins TRBV13 to TRBJ1-6, with 9 positions matching TRBD1. The V segment lost 1 base and the J segment 10 bases; nucleotides outside the gene matches: 5. The CDR3 totals 15 residues. The germline V gene has CDR1 PRHDT and CDR2 FYEKMQ (reference sequence). CDR3 residues: CASSLVGQGQSPLHF. The CDR3 DNA reads TGTGCCAGCAGCTTAGTGGGACAGGGACAATCACCCCTCCACTTT. The full variable domain, with the rest looked up from reference TRBV13 and TRBJ1-6, is AAGVIQSPRHLIKEKRETATLKCYPIPRHDTVYWYQQGPGQDPQFLISFYEKMQSDKGSIPDRFSAQQFSDYHSELNMSSLELGDSALYFCASSLVGQGQSPLHFGNGTRLTVT.

This clonotype was found many times. This sequence joins TRBV7-2 and TRBJ2-7; 9 bases agree with TRBD2. V was pared by 7 bases and J by 7 bases, with 14 bases of the junction left unmatched. This CDR3 contains 15 residues. The germline V gene has CDR1 SGHTA and CDR2 FQGNSA. The CDR3 sequence: CASNQEVAGEGEQYF. For the CDR3, the DNA is TGTGCCAGCAACCAGGAGGTAGCGGGAGAGGGTGAGCAGTACTTC.

Only a few counts were recorded for this clonotype. V gene TRBV28 combines with J gene TRBJ2-7; tentatively, D is TRBD2 (6 bases). The length of the CDR3 is 13 residues. V lost 2 bases and J 5 bases, leaving 10 bases between the germline ends. CDR1 MDHEN and CDR2 SYDVKM come from the germline V gene. CDR3 bases: TGTGCCAGCAGTTTAAACACGGGAGACGAGCAGTACTTC. This codes for CASSLNTGDEQYF.

CDR3 loop: CSLERSGANVLTF. CDR3 DNA sequence: TGCAGCTTGGAACGCTCTGGGGCCAACGTCCTGACTTTC. The rearrangement uses TRBV29-1 and TRBJ2-6; D remains unclear. CDR3 length equals 13 residues. V lost 8 bases and J 0 bases, leaving 8 bases between the germline ends. CDR1 is SQVTM and CDR2 is ANQGSEA in the germline V gene.

V gene TRBV20-1 combines with J gene TRBJ1-2; 10 positions match TRBD1. With V trimmed by 2 bases and J by 8 bases, 5 bases remained unmatched. The germline V gene encodes CDR1 DFQATT and CDR2 SNEGSKA (reference sequence). The CDR3 totals 13 residues. CDR3: CSARLDRGRGYTF. In nucleotides, the CDR3 is TGCAGTGCTAGACTCGACAGGGGGCGAGGCTACACCTTC.

This clonotype occurred a few times. The chain combines TRBV25-1 with TRBJ2-5; no firm D call. The germline V and J ends were trimmed by 5 bases and 2 bases, with 12 bases remaining between them. Germline V gene lookup returns CDR1 MGHDK and CDR2 SYGVNS. The CDR3 sequence is 14 residues long. CDR3 sequence reads: CASSLLSPQETQYF. The CDR3 region has the DNA TGTGCCAGCAGTTTATTATCTCCTCAAGAGACCCAGTACTTC. Full variable domain (rest looked up from reference TRBV25-1 and TRBJ2-5): EADIYQTPRYLVIGTGKKITLECSQTMGHDKMYWYQQDPGMELHLIHYSYGVNSTEKGDLSSESTVSRIRTEHFPLTLESARPSHTSQYLCASSLLSPQETQYFGPGTRLLVL.

On this clonotype: A single base separates this from a much larger clone, so it may be a read error. The rearrangement joins TRBV5-6 to TRBJ2-7, with D tentatively TRBD2 (6 bases). V was trimmed by 0 bases and J by 5 bases, leaving 15 bases between them. CDR1 is SGHDT and CDR2 is YYEEEE in the germline V gene. The CDR3 runs to 15 residues. The CDR3, as DNA: TGTGCCAGCAGCTTGGTGGAGGGCTCTTCCCACGAGCAGTACTTC. Amino acid sequence: CASSLVEGSSHEQYF.

The chain couples TRBV2 to TRBJ2-3; possibly TRBD1 or TRBD2 for D (5 bases each). The CDR3 has 15 residues. Germline V gene data show CDR1 as SNHLY and CDR2 as FYNNEI. The V end lost 4 bases, the J end lost 2 bases, and 13 bases lay between the germline ends. The CDR3 bases are TGTGCCAGCAGTGTTCCGGGGCTATACACAGATACGCAGTATTTT. It encodes CASSVPGLYTDTQYF.

This chain joins TRBV28 and TRBJ2-5; weak D call: TRBD2 (6 bases). Germline lookup yields CDR1 MDHEN and CDR2 SYDVKM. Trimming left V 3 bases short and J 1 base short, with 9 bases between. The CDR3 covers 14 residues. The DNA for the CDR3 is TGTGCCAGCAGTTTGCCCGGGGGCCAAGAGACCCAGTACTTC. It encodes CASSLPGGQETQYF. Full variable domain (remainder filled in from reference TRBV28 and TRBJ2-5): DVKVTQSSRYLVKRTGEKVFLECVQDMDHENMFWYRQDPGLGLRLIYFSYDVKMKEKGDIPEGYSVSREKKERFSLILESASTNQTSMYLCASSLPGGQETQYFGPGTRLLVL.

This clonotype was seen repeatedly, ten times or more. This chain joins TRBV29-1 and TRBJ1-1; no firm D call. Trimming took off 6 bases at V and 1 base at J, with 9 bases between the two ends. CDR3 length equals 12 residues. Per the germline V gene, CDR1 is SQVTM and CDR2 is ANQGSEA. CDR3 residues: CSVGIGNTEAFF. The CDR3 DNA is TGCAGCGTCGGGATCGGGAACACTGAAGCTTTCTTT.

This clonotype was counted once. The gene calls are TRBV15 and TRBJ1-5; 8 bases align to TRBD1. There are 16 residues in the CDR3. Trimming cost V 0 bases and J 5 bases; bases outside gene matches: 6. Germline CDR1 reads LNHNV; CDR2 reads YYDKDF (reference sequence). The CDR3 region has the DNA TGTGCCACCAGCAGAGATCAGGGGGCGGTTCATCAGCCCCAGCATTTT. Protein: CATSRDQGAVHQPQHF.

In its sample, this clonotype was seen a few times. The CDR3 reads CASSFGLAGFPYEQYF. The CDR3 bases are TGTGCCAGCAGTTTCGGACTAGCGGGATTCCCCTACGAGCAGTACTTC. The chain employs TRBV2 and TRBJ2-7; 12 nucleotides line up with TRBD2. The CDR3 has 16 residues. CDR1 is SNHLY, CDR2 FYNNEI, per germline. The V gene end was trimmed by 5 bases and the J gene end by 2 bases; junction bases not matched to a gene: 7. The complete variable domain, with remaining parts taken from reference TRBV2 and TRBJ2-7, reads EPEVTQTPSHQVTQMGQEVILRCVPISNHLYFYWYRQILGQKVEFLVSFYNNEISEKSEIFDDQFSVERPDGSNFTLKIRSTKLEDSAMYFCASSFGLAGFPYEQYFGPGTRLTVT.

The table lists this clonotype with a few counts. The rearrangement links TRBV6-6 to TRBJ1-2, with D perhaps TRBD1 (6 bases). Trimming removed 4 bases from V and 5 bases from J, with 17 bases in between. CDR1 and CDR2 (germline): MNHNY, SVGAGI (reference sequence). The CDR3 contains 15 residues. CDR3 protein: CASSWALTGVYGYTF. For the CDR3, the DNA is TGTGCCAGCAGTTGGGCCTTGACAGGAGTATATGGCTACACCTTC.